Below, 4 T cell receptor beta chains from the same sample are listed, as sequenced in a study of blood T cell repertoires in COVID-19. TCRdb's table, derived via immunoSEQ multiplex PCR, lists solely in-frame clones and lacks some. This sample has roughly 300,000 clones, with 70% to 90% found just once. Sequencing was done on a sample of peripheral blood. These receptors were taken from a human donor in a cohort sampled during active COVID-19.

The V call is TRBV19, the J call TRBJ2-7; D is undetermined. The CDR3 loop spans 13 amino acids. V was shortened by 7 bases and J by 2 bases, with 12 bases between the two germline ends. The germline gives CDR1 LNHDA, CDR2 SQIVND (reference sequence). CDR3 nucleotides: TGTGCCAGTAAAGCTAGTCTCACCTACGAGCAGTACTTC. This codes for CASKASLTYEQYF.

Comments on this clone: The sample contains more than one DNA sequence encoding this CDR3. This sequence joins TRBV21-1 and TRBJ2-7; the table calls TRBD1, which could not be checked here. TRBV21-1 is recorded as a pseudogene. The CDR3 runs 18 residues. CDR3 sequence: CASSQRVLDRYYSYEQYF. CDR3 bases: TGTGCCAGTAGCCAACGGGTACTGGACAGATATTACTCCTACGAGCAGTACTTC.

The chain joins TRBV18 to TRBJ1-1; 7 positions agree with TRBD1. Germline V gives CDR1 KGHSH, CDR2 LQKENI. There are 16 residues in the CDR3. J gave up 1 base and V 2 bases, and 7 bases lay outside the gene matches. In DNA form, the CDR3 reads TGTGCCAGCTCACCAAGACAGGGTGGGCGGAACACTGAAGCTTTCTTT. This encodes CASSPRQGGRNTEAFF.

This sequence joins TRBV10-3 and TRBJ1-1; the match to TRBD1 covers 7 bases. CDR1 is ENHRY, CDR2 SYGVKD, per germline. V dropped 8 bases and J dropped 10; count of bases not matched to a gene: 13. The CDR3 has 13 amino acids. CDR3 sequence: CAIGTGQSLGAFF. The CDR3 DNA reads TGTGCCATCGGTACGGGACAGTCTTTGGGAGCTTTCTTT.